These 26 T cell receptor beta chains originate from one sample sequenced in a study of cytomegalovirus exposure and HLA in healthy donors. The primer mix had 60 Vbeta and 13 Jbeta primers. Here immunoSEQ multiplex PCR was the method, and the copy in TCRdb shows in-frame clones only, minus some. The top ten hold about 1.6% of the sample, which has some 120,000 clones, around 75% seen once. The sequencing sample was made of PBMCs. The receptor source for this set is a woman younger than 35 in good health and CMV-seronegative.

J is TRBJ2-5 and V is TRBV6-1, with 11 bases matching TRBD2. This CDR3 comprises 15 residues. Trimming cost V 5 bases and J 1 base; bases outside gene matches: 3. Germline V gene data show CDR1 as MNHNS and CDR2 as SASEGT. In nucleotides, the CDR3 is TGTGCCAGCAGTATACTAGCGGGGGTCCAAGAGACCCAGTACTTC. Translating it yields CASSILAGVQETQYF.

This chain uses TRBV28 with TRBJ2-5; D unresolved. The CDR3 extends over 10 amino acids. V was trimmed by 4 bases and J by 5 bases, leaving 2 bases between them. Germline-derived CDR1 and CDR2 are MDHEN and SYDVKM. The CDR3 region is CASSSETQYF. DNA for the CDR3: TGTGCCAGCAGTTCGGAGACCCAGTACTTC.

The chain couples TRBV2 to TRBJ1-1, with D unresolved. From germline, CDR1 is SNHLY and CDR2 FYNNEI. Trimming took off 8 bases at V and 4 bases at J, with 14 bases between the two ends. This CDR3 region has 13 residues. The CDR3 DNA follows: TGTGCCAGCGCAGAACAGCCGAGCACTGAAGCTTTCTTT. This codes for CASAEQPSTEAFF.

V and J are TRBV2 and TRBJ1-2, with 8 bases fitting TRBD1. The CDR3 has 15 amino acids. CDR1 is SNHLY, CDR2 FYNNEI, per germline. With V trimmed by 6 bases and J by 5 bases, 11 bases remained unmatched. CDR3 sequence (DNA): TGTGCCAGCAGCGGACAGGGCCTTAGGACTTATGGCTACACCTTC. Protein product: CASSGQGLRTYGYTF.

This chain links TRBV6-5 with TRBJ1-2; D not resolved. Trimming took off 2 bases at V and 11 bases at J, with 12 bases between the two ends. Germline CDR1 reads MNHEY; CDR2 reads SVGAGI. The CDR3 spans 12 residues. CDR3 amino acids: CASSYDDFVYTF. CDR3 DNA sequence: TGTGCCAGCAGTTACGACGACTTCGTGTACACCTTC.

The chain uses TRBV30 and TRBJ1-2; D unresolved. Per the germline V gene, CDR1 is GTSNPN and CDR2 is SVGIG (reference sequence). Between the trimmed V and J ends, which lost 7 bases and 2 bases, there was a span of 14 bases. The CDR3 consists of 13 residues. CDR3 DNA sequence: TGTGCCTCACAAGAGCGATTCAACTATGGCTACACCTTC. Protein: CASQERFNYGYTF.

J is TRBJ2-6 and V is TRBV7-2; D unclear. CDR1 and CDR2 (germline): SGHTA, FQGNSA. The CDR3 length is 17 residues. Between the trimmed V and J ends, which lost 2 bases and 3 bases, there was a span of 14 bases. The CDR3 region has the DNA TGTGCCAGCAGCTTAATCGTCAAGCCCGGTGGGGCCAACGTCCTGACTTTC. Protein sequence: CASSLIVKPGGANVLTF.

This sequence joins TRBV7-9 and TRBJ1-2, with a tentative D call TRBD1 (6 bases). This CDR3 has 14 residues. The germline gives CDR1 SEHNR, CDR2 FQNEAQ (reference sequence). V was shortened by 0 bases and J by 3 bases, with 8 bases between the two germline ends. The CDR3 is CASSLANRDYGYTF. The CDR3 bases are TGTGCCAGCAGCTTAGCGAACAGGGACTATGGCTACACCTTC.

The rearrangement uses TRBV5-6 and TRBJ1-4; 8 bases fit TRBD1. This CDR3 is built from 15 residues. V trimming: 1 base; J trimming: 7 bases; junction bases outside the gene matches: 6. CDR1 and CDR2 (germline): SGHDT, YYEEEE. In DNA, the CDR3 is TGTGCCAGCAGCTTGTTTGAGACAGGGGTTGAAAAACTGTTTTTT. It encodes CASSLFETGVEKLFF.

The CDR3 protein is CSARGGNTQYF. The CDR3 coding sequence is TGCAGTGCTAGGGGAGGAAATACGCAGTATTTT. The chain recombines TRBV29-1 with TRBJ2-3; weak D call: TRBD2 (6 bases). The CDR3 loop spans 11 amino acids. The germline CDR1 and CDR2 sequences are SQVTM and ANQGSEA.

The V gene is TRBV28, the J gene TRBJ1-1, with 8 bases aligning to TRBD1. This CDR3 is built from 15 residues. CDR1 is MDHEN, CDR2 SYDVKM, per germline. J gave up 5 bases and V 6 bases, and 11 bases lay outside the gene matches. In nucleotides, the CDR3 is TGTGCCAGCAGAACGGACAGGGCAGGTTGGACTGAAGCTTTCTTT. This encodes CASRTDRAGWTEAFF. The whole variable domain, remainder taken from reference TRBV28 and TRBJ1-1, is DVKVTQSSRYLVKRTGEKVFLECVQDMDHENMFWYRQDPGLGLRLIYFSYDVKMKEKGDIPEGYSVSREKKERFSLILESASTNQTSMYLCASRTDRAGWTEAFFGQGTRLTVV.

This clone was picked up a small number of times. The rearrangement links TRBV29-1 to TRBJ1-2; 10 nucleotides match TRBD1. The CDR3 is 14 amino acids. Germline V gene data show CDR1 as SQVTM and CDR2 as ANQGSEA. With 6 bases clipped from V and 4 bases from J, the junction kept 8 bases outside the gene matches. This chain's CDR3 is CSVPDRGLIYGYTF. CDR3 bases: TGCAGCGTCCCTGACAGGGGGCTGATCTATGGCTACACCTTC.

This sequence joins TRBV5-6 and TRBJ2-1; D unclear. The CDR3 contains 11 residues. V shed 3 bases and J shed 8 bases, with 6 bases lying between them. Germline lookup yields CDR1 SGHDT and CDR2 YYEEEE. As DNA, the CDR3 is TGTGCCAGCAGCTATGGAGATGAGCAGTTCTTC. Translation gives CASSYGDEQFF.

The V gene is TRBV27, the J gene TRBJ2-1; 14 bases fit TRBD2. There are 17 residues in the CDR3. In germline, CDR1 is MNHEY, CDR2 SMNVEV (reference sequence). With V trimmed by 7 bases and J by 4 bases, 9 bases remained unmatched. CDR3 residues: CASNRLAGGPKYNEQFF. The CDR3 bases are TGTGCCAGCAACAGACTAGCGGGGGGGCCAAAATACAATGAGCAGTTCTTC.

The chain couples TRBV5-4 to TRBJ1-1, with 11 bases matching TRBD1. This CDR3 is 16 amino acids long. Germline trimming cut 0 bases from V and 1 base from J; bases unmatched to any gene: 2. The V gene's germline CDR1 is SGHNT and CDR2 YYREEE (reference sequence). This CDR3 reads CASSLGGTGGNTEAFF. CDR3 DNA: TGTGCCAGCAGCTTGGGGGGGACAGGGGGGAACACTGAAGCTTTCTTT.

The chain combines TRBV7-2 with TRBJ2-1; 8 bases are shared with TRBD2. The CDR3 runs to 14 residues. V was pared by 5 bases and J by 7 bases, with 7 bases of the junction left unmatched. The germline gives CDR1 SGHTA, CDR2 FQGNSA. Written as DNA, the CDR3 is TGTGCCAGCAGCGTTCTGCGCGGGAGGAATGAGCAGTTCTTC. Residues: CASSVLRGRNEQFF.

DNA for the CDR3: TGTGCCAGCAGCCTTCTAACCTACGAGCAGTACTTC. It translates to CASSLLTYEQYF. The chain couples TRBV11-2 to TRBJ2-7; the D is unclear. CDR3 size: 12 residues. Trimming stripped 5 bases from V and 2 bases from J, with 7 bases between. Germline lookup yields CDR1 SGHAT and CDR2 FQNNGV. The full variable domain, with the rest looked up from reference TRBV11-2 and TRBJ2-7, is EAGVAQSPRYKIIEKRQSVAFWCNPISGHATLYWYQQILGQGPKLLIQFQNNGVVDDSQLPKDRFSAERLKGVDSTLKIQPAKLEDSAVYLCASSLLTYEQYFGPGTRLTVT.

This chain connects TRBV7-2 to TRBJ1-2; 8 positions match TRBD1. Germline CDR1 SGHTA, CDR2 FQGNSA. There are 13 residues in the CDR3. The V segment lost 6 bases and the J segment 6 bases; nucleotides outside the gene matches: 6. The chain's CDR3 is CASSRGQGDGYTF. In DNA form, the CDR3 reads TGTGCCAGCAGTCGAGGACAGGGCGATGGCTACACCTTC.

The chain recombines TRBV19 with TRBJ1-5, with D possibly matching TRBD1 (5 bases). Germline loops: CDR1 LNHDA, CDR2 SQIVND (reference sequence). Trimming shortened V by 5 bases and J by 1 base, and 9 bases separated the two germline ends. This CDR3 region has 14 residues. CDR3 DNA: TGTGCCAGTAGTTGGGGCAGGAGCAATCAGCCCCAGCATTTT. Protein sequence: CASSWGRSNQPQHF.

This chain joins TRBV6-1 and TRBJ1-5; D is ambiguous. V shed 7 bases and J shed 0 bases, with 13 bases lying between them. The germline V gene has CDR1 MNHNS and CDR2 SASEGT. The CDR3 covers 15 residues. As DNA, the CDR3 is TGTGCCAGCATCGAGAGGGAAATTAGCAATCAGCCCCAGCATTTT. Translating it yields CASIEREISNQPQHF.

The rearrangement links TRBV7-8 to TRBJ1-6; TRBD1 agrees at 9 bases. The germline CDR1 and CDR2 sequences are SGHVS and FQNEAQ. The CDR3 loop spans 15 amino acids. V lost 3 bases and J lost 8; bases outside the gene matches: 5. The CDR3 region is CASSLNRGPDSPLHF. CDR3 sequence (DNA): TGTGCCAGCAGCTTGAACAGGGGGCCGGATTCACCCCTCCACTTT.

The chain recombines TRBV7-9 with TRBJ2-1; 8 nucleotides match TRBD2. The V and J ends lost 2 bases and 8 bases, in that order; junction bases with no gene match: 11. Per germline, CDR1 SEHNR and CDR2 FQNEAQ (reference sequence). The CDR3 extends over 16 amino acids. The CDR3 sequence: CASSLLARGGGDEQFF. In DNA form, the CDR3 reads TGTGCCAGCAGCTTACTTGCCCGGGGGGGCGGCGATGAGCAGTTCTTC. Using reference TRBV7-9 and TRBJ2-1 for the parts outside the CDR3, the full variable domain is DTGVSQNPRHKITKRGQNVTFRCDPISEHNRLYWYRQTLGQGPEFLTYFQNEAQLEKSRLLSDRFSAERPKGSFSTLEIQRTEQGDSAMYLCASSLLARGGGDEQFFGPGTRLTVL.

The chain couples TRBV5-1 to TRBJ1-3; 7 bases are a match to TRBD1. J was trimmed by 3 bases and V by 4 bases; bases with no gene match: 10. CDR3 length: 16 residues. Germline CDR1 reads SGHRS; CDR2 reads YFSETQ. The CDR3 region has the DNA TGCGCCAGCAGCATCAACAGGGGCGATGATGGAAACACCATATATTTT. Amino acids: CASSINRGDDGNTIYF.

The chain is built from TRBV29-1 and TRBJ1-1; D might be TRBD1 (6 bases). CDR1 is SQVTM and CDR2 is ANQGSEA in the germline V gene. The V gene lost 7 bases and the J gene lost 6 bases, with 18 bases spanning the gap. The CDR3 has 13 amino acids. The CDR3 DNA sequence: TGCAGCGAATCAACAGGGAAAGGGGCTGAAGCTTTCTTT. Translation: CSESTGKGAEAFF.

The chain recombines TRBV9 with TRBJ2-3; a weak D match, TRBD1 (5 bases). With 0 bases removed from V and 5 bases from J, the gap between germline ends came to 13 bases. Germline CDR1 is SGDLS and CDR2 is YYNGEE. The CDR3 contains 15 residues. The CDR3 DNA follows: TGTGCCAGCAGCGTAGGACAGTCAGTAGGAGATACGCAGTATTTT. It codes for CASSVGQSVGDTQYF.

The rearrangement links TRBV29-1 to TRBJ1-2; D possibly corresponds to TRBD1 (6 bases). CDR1 SQVTM and CDR2 ANQGSEA come from the germline V gene. V was pared by 6 bases and J by 4 bases, with 18 bases between. This CDR3 contains 14 residues. The DNA of the CDR3 is TGCAGCGTGGGCACAGGGCGCTTGGGCTATGGCTACACCTTC. Its translation is CSVGTGRLGYGYTF.